Listed below are T cell receptor beta chains from one sample, sequenced in a study of blood T cell repertoires in COVID-19. Measured with immunoSEQ multiplex PCR; TCRdb has only the in-frame clones, and not every one. The table has about 130,000 clones, about 83% seen once. Sequencing was performed on peripheral blood. These receptor sequences come from a man aged 40-49 years with active or convalescent COVID-19. Both conserved end residues are part of each CDR3. The D gene is left open where the match is weak. Size tells how often a clone was seen (once, few, many) or the class of an expanded clone, and some rows leave it out.

CDR3aa	v_gene	d_gene	j_gene	abundance
CASSYPEGNQPQHF	TRBV6-5	-	TRBJ1-5	-
CASRVLQGNTEAFF	TRBV6-5	-	TRBJ1-1	-
CASSTGQREETQYF	TRBV9	TRBD1	TRBJ2-5	-
CASSRLGEQYF	TRBV7-6	-	TRBJ2-7	-
CASSLEGAQRQPQHF	TRBV5-1	-	TRBJ1-5	-
CASSKDRGGEKLFF	TRBV9	TRBD1	TRBJ1-4	-
CASSQVDLGFLAPEAFF	TRBV4-1	-	TRBJ1-1	-
CASSSRQMDTQYF	TRBV12-3/TRBV12-4	-	TRBJ2-3	-
CSVRGRQGNEKLFF	TRBV29-1	TRBD1	TRBJ1-4	-
CASSFNYEQYF	TRBV3-1/TRBV3-2	-	TRBJ2-7	-
CASREEWRDYEQYF	TRBV5-6	-	TRBJ2-7	-
CASSEDRAYTYNEQFF	TRBV6-4	TRBD1	TRBJ2-1	-
CANAGLLTDTQYF	TRBV24-1	-	TRBJ2-3	once
CASKPTGIGNQPQHF	TRBV6-5	-	TRBJ1-5	-
CASSLALAGGQETQYF	TRBV7-2	TRBD2	TRBJ2-5	-
CASSIDTTEVDTQYF	TRBV19	-	TRBJ2-3	-
CASSASDRVHGYTF	TRBV19	TRBD1	TRBJ1-2	-
CAWSSGQAIYF	TRBV30	TRBD1	TRBJ1-3	-
CASSAYRDVGELFF	TRBV5-1	-	TRBJ2-2	-
CASSDQGENSPLHF	TRBV6-4	TRBD1	TRBJ1-6	many
CASSGTDLAKNIQYF	TRBV19	-	TRBJ2-4	-
CASSLGVGDRGTNTEAFF	TRBV7-4	TRBD1	TRBJ1-1	few
CASSIGRGKAGELFF	TRBV19	-	TRBJ2-2	-
CASSATTGDNQPQHF	TRBV7-9	TRBD1	TRBJ1-5	once
CASSYSNPGQGRGGQHF	TRBV6-2/TRBV6-3	TRBD1	TRBJ1-5	-
CASSPTGQAKNIQYF	TRBV7-9	-	TRBJ2-4	-
CASSHEDSATNEKLFF	TRBV3-1/TRBV3-2	-	TRBJ1-4	-